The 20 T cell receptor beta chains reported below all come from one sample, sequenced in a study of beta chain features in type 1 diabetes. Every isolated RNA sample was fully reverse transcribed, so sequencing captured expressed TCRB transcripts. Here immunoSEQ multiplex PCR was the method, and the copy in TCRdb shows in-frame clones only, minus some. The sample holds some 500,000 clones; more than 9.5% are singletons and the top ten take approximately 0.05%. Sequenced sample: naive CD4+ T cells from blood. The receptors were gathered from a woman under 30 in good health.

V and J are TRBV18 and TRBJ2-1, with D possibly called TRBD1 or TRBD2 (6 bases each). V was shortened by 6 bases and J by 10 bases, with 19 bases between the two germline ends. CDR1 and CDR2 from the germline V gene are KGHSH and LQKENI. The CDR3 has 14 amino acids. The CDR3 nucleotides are TGTGCCAGCTCGCCCGTCCCGGGGGCTGAGGAGCAGTTCTTC. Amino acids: CASSPVPGAEEQFF.

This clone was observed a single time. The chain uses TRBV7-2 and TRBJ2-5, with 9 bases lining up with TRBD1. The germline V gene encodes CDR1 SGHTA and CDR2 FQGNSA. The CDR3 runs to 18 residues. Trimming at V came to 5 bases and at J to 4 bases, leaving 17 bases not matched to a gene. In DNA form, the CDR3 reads TGTGCCAGCAGCCCATGGTCAGGAGGGACAGGGAGTCGAGAGACCCAGTACTTC. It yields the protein CASSPWSGGTGSRETQYF.

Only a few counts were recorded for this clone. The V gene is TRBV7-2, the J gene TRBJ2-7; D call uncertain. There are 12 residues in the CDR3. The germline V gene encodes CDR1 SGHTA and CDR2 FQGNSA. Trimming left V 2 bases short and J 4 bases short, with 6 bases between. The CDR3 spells CASSLNLYEQYF. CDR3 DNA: TGTGCCAGCAGCTTAAATCTTTACGAGCAGTACTTC. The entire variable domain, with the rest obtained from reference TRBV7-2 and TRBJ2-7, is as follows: GAGVSQSPSNKVTEKGKDVELRCDPISGHTALYWYRQSLGQGLEFLIYFQGNSAPDKSGLPSDRFSAERTGGSVSTLTIQRTQQEDSAVYLCASSLNLYEQYFGPGTRLTVT.

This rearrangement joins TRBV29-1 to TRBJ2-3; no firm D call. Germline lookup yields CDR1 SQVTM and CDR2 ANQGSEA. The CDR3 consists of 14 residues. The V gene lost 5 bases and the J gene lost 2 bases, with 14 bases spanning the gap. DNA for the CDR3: TGCAGCGTTAAAGGCCGGCTTGTCACAGATACGCAGTATTTT. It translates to CSVKGRLVTDTQYF.

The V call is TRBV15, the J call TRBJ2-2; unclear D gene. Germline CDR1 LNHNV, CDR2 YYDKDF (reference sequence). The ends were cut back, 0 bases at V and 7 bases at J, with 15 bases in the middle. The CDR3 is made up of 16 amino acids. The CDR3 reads CATSREELGEDGELFF. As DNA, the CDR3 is TGTGCCACCAGCAGAGAGGAATTGGGCGAGGACGGGGAGCTGTTTTTT.

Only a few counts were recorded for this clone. The CDR3, as DNA: TGTGCCAGCAGCTTAGCGCCCGGGAAAAATACGCAGTATTTT. This translates into CASSLAPGKNTQYF. The chain links TRBV7-8 to TRBJ2-3, with D possibly being TRBD2 (5 bases). CDR1 is SGHVS and CDR2 is FQNEAQ in the germline V gene. The CDR3 sequence is 14 residues long. The V gene lost 0 bases and the J gene lost 7 bases, with 11 bases spanning the gap.

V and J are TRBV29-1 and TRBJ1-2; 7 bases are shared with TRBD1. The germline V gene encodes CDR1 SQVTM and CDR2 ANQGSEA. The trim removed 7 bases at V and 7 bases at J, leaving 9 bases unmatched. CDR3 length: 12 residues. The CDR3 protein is CSAFQGGLGYTF. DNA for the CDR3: TGCAGCGCCTTTCAGGGGGGGCTTGGCTACACCTTC.

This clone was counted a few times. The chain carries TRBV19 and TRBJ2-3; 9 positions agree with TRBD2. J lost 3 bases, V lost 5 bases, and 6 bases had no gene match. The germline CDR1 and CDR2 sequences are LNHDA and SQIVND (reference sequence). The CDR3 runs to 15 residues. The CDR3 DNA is TGTGCCAGTAGTTGGGGTAGCGGGAGAACAGATACGCAGTATTTT. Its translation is CASSWGSGRTDTQYF. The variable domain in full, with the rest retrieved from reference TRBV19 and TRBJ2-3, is DGGITQSPKYLFRKEGQNVTLSCEQNLNHDAMYWYRQDPGQGLRLIYYSQIVNDFQKGDIAEGYSVSREKKESFPLTVTSAQKNPTAFYLCASSWGSGRTDTQYFGPGTRLTVL.

CDR3 sequence: CASSSGTGATYEQYF. As DNA, the CDR3 is TGTGCCAGCAGCTCCGGGACAGGGGCTACCTACGAGCAGTACTTC. This chain uses TRBV5-4 with TRBJ2-7; 10 bases match TRBD1. V gave up 3 bases and J gave up 2 bases; unmatched junction bases: 5. The CDR3 covers 15 residues. CDR1 and CDR2 (germline): SGHNT, YYREEE (reference sequence).

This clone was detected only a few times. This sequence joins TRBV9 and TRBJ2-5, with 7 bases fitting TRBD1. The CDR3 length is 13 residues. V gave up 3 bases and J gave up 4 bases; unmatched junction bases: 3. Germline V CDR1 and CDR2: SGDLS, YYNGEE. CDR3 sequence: CASSGAGGETQYF. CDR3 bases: TGTGCCAGCAGCGGGGCAGGGGGAGAGACCCAGTACTTC.

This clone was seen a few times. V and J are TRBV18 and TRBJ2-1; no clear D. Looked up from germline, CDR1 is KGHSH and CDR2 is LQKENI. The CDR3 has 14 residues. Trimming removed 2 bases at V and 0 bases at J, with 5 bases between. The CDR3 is CASSPLSSYNEQFF. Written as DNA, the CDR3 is TGTGCCAGCTCACCATTGAGCTCCTACAATGAGCAGTTCTTC.

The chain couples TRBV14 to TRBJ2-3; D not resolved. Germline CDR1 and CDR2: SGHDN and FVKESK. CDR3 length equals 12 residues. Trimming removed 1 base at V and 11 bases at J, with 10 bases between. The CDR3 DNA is TGTGCCAGCAGCCAAGCGTCAGGAATGCAGTATTTT. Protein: CASSQASGMQYF.

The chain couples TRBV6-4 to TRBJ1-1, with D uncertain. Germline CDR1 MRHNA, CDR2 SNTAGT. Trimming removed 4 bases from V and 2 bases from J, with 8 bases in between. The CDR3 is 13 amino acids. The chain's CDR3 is CASSANPNTEAFF. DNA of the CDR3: TGTGCCAGCAGTGCTAACCCTAACACTGAAGCTTTCTTT.

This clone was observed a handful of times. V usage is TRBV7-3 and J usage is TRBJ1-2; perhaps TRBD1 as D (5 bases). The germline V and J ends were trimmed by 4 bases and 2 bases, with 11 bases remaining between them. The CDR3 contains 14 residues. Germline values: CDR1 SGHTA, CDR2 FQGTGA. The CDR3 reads CASSWRDGNYGYTF. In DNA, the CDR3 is TGTGCCAGCAGCTGGCGGGACGGGAACTATGGCTACACCTTC.

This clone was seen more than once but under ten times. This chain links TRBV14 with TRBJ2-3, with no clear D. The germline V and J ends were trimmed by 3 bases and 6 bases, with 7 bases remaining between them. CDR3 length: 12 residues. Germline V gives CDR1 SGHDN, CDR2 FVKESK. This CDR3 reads CASSQVVDTQYF. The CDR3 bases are TGTGCCAGCAGCCAGGTCGTCGATACGCAGTATTTT.

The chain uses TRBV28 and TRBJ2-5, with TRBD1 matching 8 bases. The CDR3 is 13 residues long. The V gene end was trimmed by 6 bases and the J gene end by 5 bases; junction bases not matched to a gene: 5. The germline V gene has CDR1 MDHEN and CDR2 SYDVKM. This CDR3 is CASRDRGVETQYF. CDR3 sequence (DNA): TGTGCCAGCAGAGACAGGGGAGTGGAGACCCAGTACTTC.

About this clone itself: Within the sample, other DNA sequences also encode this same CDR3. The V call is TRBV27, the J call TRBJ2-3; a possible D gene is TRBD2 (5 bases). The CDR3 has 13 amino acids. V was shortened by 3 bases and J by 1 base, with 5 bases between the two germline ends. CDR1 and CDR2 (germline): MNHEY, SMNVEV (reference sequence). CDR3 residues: CASSFGGTDTQYF. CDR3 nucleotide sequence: TGTGCCAGCAGTTTCGGGGGCACAGATACGCAGTATTTT.

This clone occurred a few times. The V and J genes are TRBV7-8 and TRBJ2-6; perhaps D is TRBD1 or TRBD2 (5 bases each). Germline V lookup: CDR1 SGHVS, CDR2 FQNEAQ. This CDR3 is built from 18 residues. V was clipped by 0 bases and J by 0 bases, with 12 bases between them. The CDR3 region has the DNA TGTGCCAGCAGCTTAGCCGGCAGGGACCCCTCTGGGGCCAACGTCCTGACTTTC. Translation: CASSLAGRDPSGANVLTF.

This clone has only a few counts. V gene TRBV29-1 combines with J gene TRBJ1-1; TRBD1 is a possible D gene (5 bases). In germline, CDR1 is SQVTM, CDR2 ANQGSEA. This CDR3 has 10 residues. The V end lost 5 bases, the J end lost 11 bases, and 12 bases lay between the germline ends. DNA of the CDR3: TGCAGCGTTACGGGGACTGGTGCTTTCTTT. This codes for CSVTGTGAFF.

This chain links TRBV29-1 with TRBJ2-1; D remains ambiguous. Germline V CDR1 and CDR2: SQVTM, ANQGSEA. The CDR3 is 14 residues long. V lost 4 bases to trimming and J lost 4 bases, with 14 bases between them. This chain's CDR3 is CSVARPSRYNEQFF. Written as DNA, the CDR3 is TGCAGCGTTGCCAGGCCGTCGCGATACAATGAGCAGTTCTTC.